These 14 T cell receptor beta chains were all obtained from the same sample, sequenced in a study of tumor and adjacent non-tumor tissue in lung cancer. TCRbeta libraries were built with three rounds of nested PCR, modified from ARM-PCR. MiXCR, applied by TCRdb to the multiplex PCR reads, yields one record per CDR3 protein. The sample holds fewer than 120,000 distinct CDR3 sequences, nearly 85% seen once. This sample's RNA came from whole unsorted tissue. Specimen: lung tumor tissue. Source of these receptors: an older man with non-small cell lung cancer.

A word on this clonotype: One end of the junction fails to match germline, which may point to a read error. This rearrangement joins TRBV7-9 to TRBJ2-5; possibly TRBD2 for D (5 bases). Germline CDR1 is SEHNR and CDR2 is FQNEAQ (reference sequence). The CDR3 sequence is 15 residues long. Here the CDR3 reads CASSPNGVEQETQYF. The CDR3 nucleotides are TGTGCCAGCAGCCCAAACGGGGTAGAACAAGAGACACAGTACTTC.

Notes on this clonotype: Relative to the germline gene, one junction end is altered; a read error may explain this. This chain connects TRBV6-5 to TRBJ1-1; 9 nucleotides line up with TRBD1. The CDR3 covers 15 residues. The V gene's germline CDR1 is MNHEY and CDR2 SVGAGI. As DNA, the CDR3 is TGTGCCAGAAGGACCGGGACAGGGTTGGTCTCTGAAGCTTCCTTT. This encodes CARRTGTGLVSEASF.

Note on this clonotype: A read error may produce the germline difference seen at one junction end. The V and J genes are TRBV28 and TRBJ1-1, with TRBD1 as a possible D gene (5 bases). This CDR3 comprises 15 residues. Germline V gene lookup returns CDR1 MDHEN and CDR2 SYDVKM. This CDR3 reads CASGLHAGIGIEVFF. The CDR3 bases are TGTGCCAGCGGTCTCCATGCAGGGATTGGCATTGAAGTTTTCTTT.

This clonotype was seen a few times. A much larger clonotype is one base distant, so this may be a read error. The V call is TRBV5-1, the J call TRBJ1-1; TRBD1 aligns across 9 bases. The CDR3 has 15 residues. V lost 0 bases to trimming and J lost 7 bases; unmatched junction nucleotides: 7. Germline-derived CDR1 and CDR2 are SGHRS and YFSETQ. The CDR3 DNA sequence: TGCGCCAGCAGCTTGGGAGGGACAGGGACCAATGAAGCTTTCTTT. It codes for CASSLGGTGTNEAFF.

As regards this clonotype: A junction boundary mismatches the germline segment, possibly from a read error. The rearrangement uses TRBV20-1 and TRBJ2-3, with 9 bases aligning to TRBD2. CDR3 length: 14 amino acids. In germline, CDR1 is DFQATT, CDR2 SNEGSKA (reference sequence). The CDR3 DNA reads TGCTGTGCTTTTGCTAGCGGGGCTTCAGATACGCAGTATTTT. Its translation: CCAFASGASDTQYF.

A note on this clonotype: Being one base from a much bigger clone, this may be a read error. The chain links TRBV7-2 to TRBJ2-7; 7 bases line up with TRBD1. V gave up 2 bases and J gave up 3 bases; unmatched junction bases: 7. Germline assignment: CDR1 SGHTA and CDR2 FQGNSA. CDR3 length: 15 residues. CDR3 DNA: TGTGCCAGCAGCTTAACGGGGACAGAGAACTACGAGCAGTACTTC. Its protein is CASSLTGTENYEQYF. Variable domain in full (rest from reference TRBV7-2 and TRBJ2-7): GAGVSQSPSNKVTEKGKDVELRCDPISGHTALYWYRQSLGQGLEFLIYFQGNSAPDKSGLPSDRFSAERTGGSVSTLTIQRTQQEDSAVYLCASSLTGTENYEQYFGPGTRLTVT.

A remark on this clonotype: A much larger clone is a single base away; this may be a read error. In DNA form, the CDR3 reads TGTGCCAGCAGCCCTAGCAACCGCGATGAGCAGTTCTTC. This encodes CASSPSNRDEQFF. The chain has TRBV6-4 and TRBJ2-1; D may be TRBD2 (5 bases). The CDR3 runs 13 residues. Per the germline V gene, CDR1 is MRHNA and CDR2 is SNTAGT. Trimming cost V 6 bases and J 8 bases, with 14 bases left between them.

By share of the sample, this clonotype is medium-sized. The chain is built from TRBV29-1 and TRBJ2-3, with D tentatively TRBD1 or TRBD2 (5 bases each). The CDR3 spans 15 residues. Germline V gene sequence: CDR1 SQVTM, CDR2 ANQGSEA. V lost 5 bases and J 2 bases, leaving 17 bases between the germline ends. Here the CDR3 reads CSVTPGNGATDTQYF. The CDR3 region has the DNA TGCAGCGTTACCCCCGGGAATGGGGCCACAGATACGCAGTATTTT.

As for this clonotype: The junction shows a germline mismatch at one end, possibly a read error. V usage is TRBV6-1 and J usage is TRBJ1-5; D possibly corresponds to TRBD1 (6 bases). This CDR3 has 15 residues. Germline values: CDR1 MNHNS, CDR2 SASEGT. Here the CDR3 DNA reads TGTGTCAGCAGTAGAGGGGGTGGTAGCACTCAGCCCCAGCATTTT. It yields the protein CVSSRGGGSTQPQHF.

This clonotype was found a few times. Sequence at one end of the junction differs from germline and may be a read error. The CDR3 sequence: CSANPSGLDTEALF. CDR3 coding DNA: TGCAGTGCTAACCCCTCCGGTTTGGACACTGAAGCTCTCTTT. V is TRBV20-1 and J is TRBJ1-1; perhaps TRBD1 as D (5 bases). Germline values: CDR1 DFQATT, CDR2 SNEGSKA (reference sequence). The CDR3 runs to 14 residues.

Details on this clonotype: No conserved phenylalanine or tryptophan is present at the end of the CDR3, so a read error is the likely explanation. This chain joins TRBV6-2 or TRBV6-3 and TRBJ2-2, with D possibly TRBD1 on 5 matching bases. CDR1 and CDR2 from the germline V gene are MNHEY and SVGEGT. There are 15 residues in the CDR3. The CDR3 loop is CASYLGQGNIGELFY. CDR3 in DNA: TGTGCCAGTTACCTGGGGCAGGGAAACATCGGGGAGCTGTTTTAT.

Notes on this clonotype: A read error may account for a junction end that differs from germline. The rearrangement uses TRBV6-1 and TRBJ1-2; 7 bases are a match to TRBD1. The CDR3 runs to 14 residues. Germline CDR1 MNHNS, CDR2 SASEGT. In nucleotides, the CDR3 is TGTACCAGCAGCGTCGACAGGGATCATTATGGCTACACCTTC. Its protein is CTSSVDRDHYGYTF.

The chain combines TRBV11-2 with TRBJ2-2; D ambiguous. The CDR3 covers 16 residues. In germline, CDR1 is SGHAT, CDR2 FQNNGV. CDR3 sequence reads: CVTSLVGTRVVGELFF. The DNA of the CDR3 is TGTGTCACCAGCTTAGTGGGCACAAGGGTTGTCGGAGAGCTGTTTTTT.

This clonotype was seen only a few times. This may stem from a read error, because a much larger clone lies one nucleotide away. The rearrangement uses TRBV6-1 and TRBJ1-6, with D possibly TRBD1 on 5 matching bases. Per the germline V gene, CDR1 is MNHNS and CDR2 is SASEGT. With 1 base removed from V and 6 bases from J, the gap between germline ends came to 22 bases. The CDR3 sequence is 19 residues long. The DNA for the CDR3 is TGTGCCAGCAGTGAAGTAATGGGGGGAGCGGCCCAGAGTAATTCACCCCTCCACTTT. This encodes CASSEVMGGAAQSNSPLHF.